The 32 T cell receptor beta chains in this list originate from one sample, sequenced in a study of cytomegalovirus exposure and HLA in healthy donors. The PCR made use of 60 Vbeta and 13 Jbeta primers. The assay was immunoSEQ multiplex PCR, and TCRdb's table has in-frame clones only and misses some. This table holds 200,000 to 250,000 clones, about 78% found once. The sequenced sample consisted of PBMCs. The receptors stem from a male donor in good health and CMV-seronegative.

The chain joins TRBV6-8 to TRBJ1-6, with D uncertain. Trimming took off 6 bases at V and 0 bases at J, with 9 bases between the two ends. Germline-derived CDR1 and CDR2 are MNHGY and SAAAGT. CDR3 length: 15 residues. The CDR3 DNA reads TGTGCCAGCAGGCGCCACAGCTCCTATAATTCACCCCTCCACTTT. It specifies CASRRHSSYNSPLHF.

The J gene is TRBJ2-2, the V gene TRBV6-6; no reliable D call. The germline CDR1 and CDR2 sequences are MNHNY and SVGAGI (reference sequence). Between the trimmed V and J ends, which lost 4 bases and 0 bases, there was a span of 6 bases. The CDR3 totals 14 residues. The CDR3 coding sequence is TGTGCCAGCAGTTTACATCCGAACACCGGGGAGCTGTTTTTT. It yields the protein CASSLHPNTGELFF.

The V call is TRBV18, the J call TRBJ2-3; 7 bases align to TRBD1. V lost 0 bases, J lost 4 bases, and 7 bases stayed unmatched. Germline CDR1 and CDR2: KGHSH and LQKENI. The CDR3 contains 16 residues. CDR3 amino acids: CASSPPVNRGADTQYF. The CDR3 DNA reads as TGTGCCAGCTCACCACCGGTTAACAGGGGAGCAGATACGCAGTATTTT. Complete variable domain (other parts from reference TRBV18 and TRBJ2-3): NAGVMQNPRHLVRRRGQEARLRCSPMKGHSHVYWYRQLPEEGLKFMVYLQKENIIDESGMPKERFSAEFPKEGPSILRIQQVVRGDSAAYFCASSPPVNRGADTQYFGPGTRLTVL.

The J gene is TRBJ2-7, the V gene TRBV18; perhaps TRBD1 as D (6 bases). Trimming removed 3 bases from V and 5 bases from J, with 14 bases in between. This CDR3 contains 14 residues. CDR1 and CDR2 (germline): KGHSH, LQKENI. The CDR3 region is CASSPTAGVHEQYF. The CDR3 coding sequence is TGTGCCAGCTCACCGACGGCAGGGGTCCACGAGCAGTACTTC.

The gene calls are TRBV7-6 and TRBJ2-1; D possibly corresponds to TRBD2 (5 bases). V was trimmed by 3 bases and J by 6 bases, leaving 18 bases between them. The CDR3 totals 16 residues. Germline V gene data show CDR1 as SGHVS and CDR2 as FNYEAQ. The CDR3 loop reads CASSLDSSLRSNEQFF. The CDR3 DNA reads TGTGCCAGCAGCTTGGACTCTTCCCTCAGGAGCAATGAGCAGTTCTTC.

The V and J genes are TRBV5-6 and TRBJ2-5; D is unclear. The J call may be in error: the DNA end matches TRBJ2-7 better. The CDR3 contains 12 residues. Per the germline V gene, CDR1 is SGHDT and CDR2 is YYEEEE. The CDR3 region is CASSLDFYEQYF. CDR3 coding DNA: TGTGCCAGCAGCTTGGACTTCTACGAGCAGTACTTC.

A single count supports this clone. V is TRBV18 and J is TRBJ2-1; TRBD2 matches at 12 bases. From germline, CDR1 is KGHSH and CDR2 LQKENI. This CDR3 has 16 residues. The V segment lost 5 bases and the J segment 5 bases; nucleotides outside the gene matches: 7. CDR3: CASSGSSGRAHNEQFF. CDR3 DNA: TGTGCCAGCTCAGGGTCTAGCGGGAGGGCCCACAATGAGCAGTTCTTC.

J is TRBJ2-7 and V is TRBV4-1, with D possibly matching TRBD2 (5 bases). Trimming removed 0 bases at V and 2 bases at J, with 8 bases between. The CDR3 has 14 amino acids. Germline CDR1 reads MGHRA; CDR2 reads YSYEKL. The CDR3 sequence: CASSQDPGTYEQYF. The DNA of the CDR3 is TGCGCCAGCAGCCAAGATCCGGGAACCTACGAGCAGTACTTC.

This chain joins TRBV27 and TRBJ2-1; 14 bases are a match to TRBD2. Germline CDR1 is MNHEY and CDR2 is SMNVEV (reference sequence). The junction had 4 bases not matched to a gene; V was cut back by 2 bases and J by 1 base. The CDR3 has 18 residues. The CDR3 DNA follows: TGTGCCAGCAGTTTAAGACTAGCGGGAGGGTTTTCCTACAATGAGCAGTTCTTC. Its translation: CASSLRLAGGFSYNEQFF.

This chain connects TRBV6-5 to TRBJ1-2; D is ambiguous. The CDR3 is 15 amino acids. The V gene lost 0 bases and the J gene lost 4 bases, with 12 bases spanning the gap. Looked up from germline, CDR1 is MNHEY and CDR2 is SVGAGI. The CDR3 DNA follows: TGTGCCAGCAGTTACTCGATTGTAGGGAGCTATGGCTACACCTTC. Amino acids: CASSYSIVGSYGYTF.

V and J are TRBV9 and TRBJ2-1; weak D call: TRBD1 (6 bases). Germline CDR1 and CDR2: SGDLS and YYNGEE. This CDR3 is built from 15 residues. Trimming removed 4 bases at V and 2 bases at J, with 13 bases between. The CDR3 nucleotides are TGTGCCAGCAGCATCTCAGGGGCCCCCTACAATGAGCAGTTCTTC. As protein: CASSISGAPYNEQFF.

This clone was recorded only once. The V and J genes are TRBV29-1 and TRBJ1-5; 7 bases match TRBD1. V was pared by 4 bases and J by 4 bases, with 4 bases of the junction left unmatched. Germline CDR1 and CDR2: SQVTM and ANQGSEA. The CDR3 loop spans 13 amino acids. CDR3 DNA: TGCAGCGTTGTAGCAGGGGGGAATCAGCCCCAGCATTTT. Translation: CSVVAGGNQPQHF.

V gene TRBV9 combines with J gene TRBJ2-3; D not resolved. The CDR3 spans 12 residues. CDR1 is SGDLS, CDR2 YYNGEE, per germline. With 3 bases removed from V and 4 bases from J, the gap between germline ends came to 6 bases. The CDR3 DNA reads TGTGCCAGCAGCGACGGAGCAGATACGCAGTATTTT. It codes for CASSDGADTQYF.

This rearrangement joins TRBV6-1 to TRBJ2-1; tentative D call: TRBD1 (6 bases). Trimming pared 8 bases from V and 2 bases from J, leaving 10 bases between. Germline V gives CDR1 MNHNS, CDR2 SASEGT. CDR3 length: 13 amino acids. Here the CDR3 reads CASARDTYNEQFF. CDR3 nucleotide sequence: TGTGCCAGCGCCCGGGACACCTACAATGAGCAGTTCTTC.

The chain uses TRBV5-1 and TRBJ1-2; D is possibly TRBD1 (5 bases). The germline gives CDR1 SGHRS, CDR2 YFSETQ. The CDR3 extends over 15 amino acids. Trimming cost V 4 bases and J 3 bases, with 16 bases left between them. Written as DNA, the CDR3 is TGCGCCAGCAGCCCGGACATGCAGGTATACTATGGCTACACCTTC. Protein product: CASSPDMQVYYGYTF.

The sample holds one count of this clone. DNA for the CDR3: TGCGCCAGCAGTCAATCCGCCGAGCCCCACGAGCAGTACTTC. Residues: CASSQSAEPHEQYF. The chain is built from TRBV23-1 and TRBJ2-7; D unresolved. TRBV23-1 is an open reading frame whose function is uncertain. The germline V and J ends were trimmed by 0 bases and 5 bases, with 11 bases remaining between them. The CDR3 covers 14 residues.

The chain has TRBV5-1 and TRBJ1-2; tentative D call: TRBD1 (5 bases). Germline CDR1 and CDR2: SGHRS and YFSETQ. Trimming stripped 4 bases from V and 7 bases from J, with 17 bases between. The CDR3 spans 14 residues. The CDR3 here is CASSNTRRGGGYTF. The CDR3 DNA follows: TGCGCCAGCAGCAATACTAGACGGGGGGGTGGCTACACCTTC.

The chain uses TRBV10-3 and TRBJ2-1; 12 positions agree with TRBD2. Germline V gives CDR1 ENHRY, CDR2 SYGVKD. The V segment lost 2 bases and the J segment 3 bases; nucleotides outside the gene matches: 2. The CDR3 sequence is 16 residues long. For the CDR3, the DNA is TGTGCCATCAGTGAGACGGGACTAGCGGGCTACAATGAGCAGTTCTTC. It is translated as CAISETGLAGYNEQFF.

This clone was detected ten times or more. The CDR3 reads CAISEGQGFGDTQYF. DNA for the CDR3: TGTGCCATCAGCGAGGGACAGGGATTTGGAGATACGCAGTATTTT. The chain carries TRBV10-3 and TRBJ2-3; 9 nucleotides line up with TRBD1. Germline values: CDR1 ENHRY, CDR2 SYGVKD. V was clipped by 6 bases and J by 5 bases; unmatched bases: 9. CDR3 length equals 15 residues.

V usage is TRBV7-3 and J usage is TRBJ2-7; maybe TRBD2 (6 bases). V was trimmed by 5 bases and J by 3 bases, leaving 17 bases between them. The CDR3 is 15 amino acids. Germline CDR1 and CDR2: SGHTA and FQGTGA. CDR3: CASSPGGPRSYEQYF. CDR3 sequence (DNA): TGTGCCAGCAGCCCTGGAGGGCCGAGAAGCTACGAGCAGTACTTC.

This clone was detected only once. The gene calls are TRBV4-1 and TRBJ2-2; 9 bases are a match to TRBD2. The trim removed 3 bases at V and 2 bases at J, leaving 4 bases unmatched. CDR1 and CDR2 from the germline V gene are MGHRA and YSYEKL. The CDR3 has 16 amino acids. In DNA, the CDR3 is TGCGCCAGCAGCCAGGCTAGCGGGGCCAACACCGGGGAGCTGTTTTTT. It is translated as CASSQASGANTGELFF.

The genes are TRBV9 and TRBJ2-3; D is possibly TRBD2 (5 bases). There are 16 residues in the CDR3. The germline V and J ends were trimmed by 0 bases and 1 base, with 12 bases remaining between them. CDR1 and CDR2 from the germline V gene are SGDLS and YYNGEE. CDR3 bases: TGTGCCAGCAGCGTAGGAGGACTTGACGGCACAGATACGCAGTATTTT. It is translated as CASSVGGLDGTDTQYF.

This clone was observed a single time. The chain uses TRBV25-1 and TRBJ2-1; possible D gene TRBD2, 5 bases. The V end was cut by 11 bases, the J end by 8 bases, with 25 bases between. The CDR3 contains 15 residues. CDR1 is MGHDK, CDR2 SYGVNS, per germline. The CDR3 nucleotides read TGTGCCGGCCTCACCCCCGGGGTTACGTTGCATGAGCAGTTCTTC. Protein: CAGLTPGVTLHEQFF.

This sequence joins TRBV7-8 and TRBJ2-7; D possibly corresponds to TRBD1 (6 bases). The germline V gene has CDR1 SGHVS and CDR2 FQNEAQ. The CDR3 is 15 amino acids. Deletions cut 2 bases from V and 3 bases from J, with 14 bases between. The CDR3 region is CASSLRTANRYEQYF. In DNA form, the CDR3 reads TGTGCCAGCAGCTTAAGGACAGCAAACCGCTACGAGCAGTACTTC.

The genes are TRBV21-1 and TRBJ2-7; TRBD1, as called in the table, went unchecked against the DNA. TRBV21-1 is reported as a pseudogene. The CDR3 length is 15 residues. The chain's CDR3 is CASSKDPGRSHEQYF. In nucleotides, the CDR3 is TGTGCCAGCAGCAAAGACCCAGGGCGGTCTCACGAGCAGTACTTC.

The chain uses TRBV11-1 and TRBJ2-5; D is unresolved. The V gene lost 7 bases and the J gene lost 1 base, with 16 bases spanning the gap. CDR1 is SGHAT, CDR2 FQDESV, per germline (reference sequence). This CDR3 contains 15 residues. For the CDR3, the DNA is TGTGCCAGCATCCCCAGGCTCCTTCTCCAAGAGACCCAGTACTTC. Protein sequence: CASIPRLLLQETQYF.

V usage is TRBV15 and J usage is TRBJ2-3; 9 bases fit TRBD2. V was clipped by 5 bases and J by 4 bases; unmatched bases: 4. Germline V gene sequence: CDR1 LNHNV, CDR2 YYDKDF (reference sequence). The CDR3 has 14 residues. CDR3 residues: CATSDAGGPDTQYF. The CDR3 coding sequence is TGTGCCACCAGCGACGCGGGAGGGCCAGATACGCAGTATTTT. Combining the CDR3 with reference TRBV15 and TRBJ2-3 gives the whole variable domain DAMVIQNPRYQVTQFGKPVTLSCSQTLNHNVMYWYQQKSSQAPKLLFHYYDKDFNNEADTPDNFQSRRPNTSFCFLDIRSPGLGDTAMYLCATSDAGGPDTQYFGPGTRLTVL.

The chain employs TRBV11-2 and TRBJ2-1; possible D gene TRBD1, 6 bases. The germline gives CDR1 SGHAT, CDR2 FQNNGV. This CDR3 has 13 residues. Trimming stripped 7 bases from V and 9 bases from J, with 16 bases between. CDR3 loop: CASTPTRGGEQFF. The CDR3 DNA reads as TGTGCCAGCACCCCGACCAGGGGCGGTGAGCAGTTCTTC.

The chain uses TRBV2 and TRBJ1-1, with a tentative D call TRBD1 (6 bases). Per the germline V gene, CDR1 is SNHLY and CDR2 is FYNNEI. This CDR3 region has 14 residues. Trimming removed 6 bases from V and 4 bases from J, with 15 bases in between. CDR3 amino acids: CASRTVGGSTEAFF. CDR3 DNA sequence: TGTGCCAGCAGGACTGTTGGGGGCAGCACTGAAGCTTTCTTT.

The chain combines TRBV11-2 with TRBJ2-1, with 7 positions matching TRBD1. Trimming removed 5 bases from V and 9 bases from J; junction bases left unmatched: 7. The CDR3 is 13 amino acids. Germline assignment: CDR1 SGHAT and CDR2 FQNNGV. CDR3 in DNA: TGTGCCAGCAGCCTCGACAGGGTAAGTGAGCAGTTCTTC. The encoded protein is CASSLDRVSEQFF.

The V gene is TRBV7-9, the J gene TRBJ1-3; 10 nucleotides align to TRBD1. V trimming: 4 bases; J trimming: 6 bases; junction bases outside the gene matches: 6. The CDR3 loop spans 15 amino acids. Germline loops: CDR1 SEHNR, CDR2 FQNEAQ (reference sequence). This CDR3 is CASSSSGTGVNTIYF. The CDR3 region has the DNA TGTGCCAGCAGCTCCTCCGGGACAGGGGTAAACACCATATATTTT.

This clone turned up a few times. V usage is TRBV27 and J usage is TRBJ2-7; 14 nucleotides agree with TRBD2. Germline V gene data show CDR1 as MNHEY and CDR2 as SMNVEV (reference sequence). With 0 bases clipped from V and 2 bases from J, the junction kept 9 bases outside the gene matches. This CDR3 is 19 amino acids long. In DNA form, the CDR3 reads TGTGCCAGCAGTTTATCCGGGACTAGCGGGAGTAGTATAACCTACGAGCAGTACTTC. Amino acid sequence: CASSLSGTSGSSITYEQYF.